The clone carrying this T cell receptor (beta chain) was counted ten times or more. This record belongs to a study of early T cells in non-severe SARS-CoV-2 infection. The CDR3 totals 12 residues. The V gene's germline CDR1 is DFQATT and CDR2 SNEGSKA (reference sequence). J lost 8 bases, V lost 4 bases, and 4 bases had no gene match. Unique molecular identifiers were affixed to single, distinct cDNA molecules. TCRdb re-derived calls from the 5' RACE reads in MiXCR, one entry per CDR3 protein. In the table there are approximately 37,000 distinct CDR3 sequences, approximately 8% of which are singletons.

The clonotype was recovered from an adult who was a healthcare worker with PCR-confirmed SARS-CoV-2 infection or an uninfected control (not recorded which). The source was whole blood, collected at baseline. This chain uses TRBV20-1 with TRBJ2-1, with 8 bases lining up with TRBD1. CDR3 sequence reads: CSAKDRAHEQFF. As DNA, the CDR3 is TGCAGTGCTAAGGACAGGGCCCATGAGCAGTTCTTC.